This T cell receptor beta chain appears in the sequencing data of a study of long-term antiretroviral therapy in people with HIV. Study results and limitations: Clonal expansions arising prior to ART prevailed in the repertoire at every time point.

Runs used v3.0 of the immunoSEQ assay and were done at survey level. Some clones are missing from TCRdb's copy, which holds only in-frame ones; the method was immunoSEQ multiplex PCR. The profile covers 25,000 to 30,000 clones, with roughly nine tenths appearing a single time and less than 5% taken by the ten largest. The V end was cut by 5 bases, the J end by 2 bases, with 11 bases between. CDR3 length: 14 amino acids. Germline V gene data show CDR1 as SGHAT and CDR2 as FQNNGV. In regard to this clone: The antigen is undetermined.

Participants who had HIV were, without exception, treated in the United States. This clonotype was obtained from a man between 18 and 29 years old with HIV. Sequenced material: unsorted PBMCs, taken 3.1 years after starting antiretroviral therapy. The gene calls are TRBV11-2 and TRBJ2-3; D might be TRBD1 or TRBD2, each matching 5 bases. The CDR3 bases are TGTGCCAGCAGCCTCGCCGGGGCCACAGATACGCAGTATTTT. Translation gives CASSLAGATDTQYF.